This record concerns one TCR beta chain sequence. The entry originates in a study of T cell changes during pregnancy in multiple sclerosis. Trimming removed 1 base from V and 2 bases from J; junction bases left unmatched: 6. There are 16 residues in the CDR3. The V gene's germline CDR1 is SEHNR and CDR2 FQNEAQ (reference sequence). Only in-frame clones appear in the TCRdb table, and some are missing; sequencing was by immunoSEQ multiplex PCR. The sample lists about 62,000 clones, approximately 90% occurring once. This chain connects TRBV7-9 to TRBJ2-3, with TRBD2 matching over 7 bases. The specimen was peripheral blood, collected in the first trimester of pregnancy. The TCR comes from a female donor with multiple sclerosis, enrolled in a pregnancy study. The CDR3 region has the DNA TGTGCCAGCAGCTTAGTTCGGCTAGCGGACACAGATACGCAGTATTTT. Its protein is CASSLVRLADTDTQYF.